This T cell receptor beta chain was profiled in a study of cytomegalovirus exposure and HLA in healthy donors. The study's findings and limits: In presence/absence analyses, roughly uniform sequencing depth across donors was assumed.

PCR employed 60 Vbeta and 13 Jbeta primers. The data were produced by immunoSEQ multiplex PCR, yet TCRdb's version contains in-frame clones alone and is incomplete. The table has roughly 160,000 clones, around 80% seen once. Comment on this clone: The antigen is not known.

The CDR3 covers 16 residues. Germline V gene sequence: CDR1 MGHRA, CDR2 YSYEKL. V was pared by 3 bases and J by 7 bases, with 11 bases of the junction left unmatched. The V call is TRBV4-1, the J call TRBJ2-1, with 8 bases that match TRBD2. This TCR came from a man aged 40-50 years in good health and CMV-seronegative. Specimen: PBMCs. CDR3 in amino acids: CASSHLSGTRKNEQFF. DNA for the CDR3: TGCGCCAGCAGCCACTTAAGCGGGACTAGAAAAAATGAGCAGTTCTTC.